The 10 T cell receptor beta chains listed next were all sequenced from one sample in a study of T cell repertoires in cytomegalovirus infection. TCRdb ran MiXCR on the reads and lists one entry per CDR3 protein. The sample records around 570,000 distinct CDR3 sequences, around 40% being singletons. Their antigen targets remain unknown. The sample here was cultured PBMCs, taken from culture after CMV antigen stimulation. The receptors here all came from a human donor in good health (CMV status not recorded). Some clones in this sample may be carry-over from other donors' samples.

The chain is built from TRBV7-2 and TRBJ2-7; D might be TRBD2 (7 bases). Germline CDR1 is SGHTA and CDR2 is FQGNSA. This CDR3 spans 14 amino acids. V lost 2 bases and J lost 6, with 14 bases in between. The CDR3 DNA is TGTGCCAGCAGCTTAAGGGGGAGGGCCGGCGAGCAGTACTTC. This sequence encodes CASSLRGRAGEQYF. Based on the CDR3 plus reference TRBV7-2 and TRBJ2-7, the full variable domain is GAGVSQSPSNKVTEKGKDVELRCDPISGHTALYWYRQSLGQGLEFLIYFQGNSAPDKSGLPSDRFSAERTGGSVSTLTIQRTQQEDSAVYLCASSLRGRAGEQYFGPGTRLTVT.

The CDR3 nucleotides read TGTGCCAGCAGCCGCGAATCTCAGGGAGATACGCAGTATTTT. Protein sequence: CASSRESQGDTQYF. The gene calls are TRBV7-2 and TRBJ2-3; weak D call: TRBD1 (5 bases). This CDR3 is 14 amino acids long. The V end was cut by 5 bases, the J end by 5 bases, with 14 bases between. Germline V gene sequence: CDR1 SGHTA, CDR2 FQGNSA.

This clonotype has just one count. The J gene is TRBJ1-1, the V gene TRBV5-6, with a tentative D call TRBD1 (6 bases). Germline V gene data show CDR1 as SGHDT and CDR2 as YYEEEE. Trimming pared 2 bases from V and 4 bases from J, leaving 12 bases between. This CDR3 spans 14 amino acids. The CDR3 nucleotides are TGTGCCAGCAGCTTCCAGACAGGCCTCACTGAAGCTTTCTTT. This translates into CASSFQTGLTEAFF.

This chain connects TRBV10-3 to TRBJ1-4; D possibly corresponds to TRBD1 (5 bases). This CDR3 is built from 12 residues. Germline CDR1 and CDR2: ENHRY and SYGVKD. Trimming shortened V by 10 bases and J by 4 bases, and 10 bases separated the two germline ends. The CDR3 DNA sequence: TGTGCCACCGGGACGAGTAATGAAAAACTGTTTTTT. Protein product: CATGTSNEKLFF.

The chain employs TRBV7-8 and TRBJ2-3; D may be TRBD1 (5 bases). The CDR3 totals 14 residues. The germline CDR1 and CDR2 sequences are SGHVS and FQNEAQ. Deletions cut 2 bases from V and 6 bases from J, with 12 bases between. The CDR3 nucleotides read TGTGCCAGCAGCTTACAGGGTTGGGCGGATACGCAGTATTTT. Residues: CASSLQGWADTQYF.

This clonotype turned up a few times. The DNA of the CDR3 is TGTGCCACCAGAAGAGCGGGAGGTCGAGAGACCCAGTACTTC. It encodes CATRRAGGRETQYF. The genes are TRBV11-2 and TRBJ2-5, with 9 nucleotides matching TRBD2. From germline, CDR1 is SGHAT and CDR2 FQNNGV. The CDR3 extends over 14 amino acids. Germline trimming cut 10 bases from V and 4 bases from J; bases unmatched to any gene: 10.

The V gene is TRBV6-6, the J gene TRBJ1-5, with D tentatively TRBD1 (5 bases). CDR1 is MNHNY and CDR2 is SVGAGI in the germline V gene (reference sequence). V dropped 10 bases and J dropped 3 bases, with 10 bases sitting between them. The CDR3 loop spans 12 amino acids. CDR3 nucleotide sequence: TGTGCCACTGGGGGAGACAATCAGCCCCAGCATTTT. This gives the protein CATGGDNQPQHF.

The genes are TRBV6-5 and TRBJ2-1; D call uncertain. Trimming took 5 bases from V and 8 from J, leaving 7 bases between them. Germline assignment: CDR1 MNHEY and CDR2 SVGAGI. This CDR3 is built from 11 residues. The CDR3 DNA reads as TGTGCCAGCAGTGAGAACGATGAGCAGTTCTTC. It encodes CASSENDEQFF.

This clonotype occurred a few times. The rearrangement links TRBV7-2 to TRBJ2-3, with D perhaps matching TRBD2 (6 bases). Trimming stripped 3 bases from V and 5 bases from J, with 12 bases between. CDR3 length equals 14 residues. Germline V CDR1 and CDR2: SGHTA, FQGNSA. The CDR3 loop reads CASSFRRGGDTQYF. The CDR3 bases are TGTGCCAGCAGCTTTCGGCGGGGAGGAGATACGCAGTATTTT.

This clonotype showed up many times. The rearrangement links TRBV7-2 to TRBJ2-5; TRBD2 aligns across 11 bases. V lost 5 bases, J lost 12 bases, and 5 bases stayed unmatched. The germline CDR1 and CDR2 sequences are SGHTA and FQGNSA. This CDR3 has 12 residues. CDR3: CASSLSGGAKYF. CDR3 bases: TGTGCCAGCAGCCTTAGCGGGGGGGCCAAGTACTTC.